The 6 T cell receptor beta chains presented below share a single source sample, sequenced in a study of T cell responses to AZD1222 COVID-19 vaccine. Clones were read by immunoSEQ multiplex PCR, and TCRdb kept only the in-frame ones, dropping some. The sample holds more than 95,000 clones, 75% to 90% seen once. The sequences come from peripheral blood, collected 28 days after the second AZD1222 dose. These receptors all stem from an adult who received the AZD1222 COVID-19 vaccine.

The chain employs TRBV5-1 and TRBJ2-1; D remains unclear. The CDR3 extends over 13 amino acids. Germline CDR1 is SGHRS and CDR2 is YFSETQ. Trimming stripped 2 bases from V and 6 bases from J, with 9 bases between. CDR3 in DNA: TGCGCCAGCAGCTTTCACAGCGCCAATGAGCAGTTCTTC. It specifies CASSFHSANEQFF.

The rearrangement uses TRBV5-1 and TRBJ1-1; 7 nucleotides match TRBD1. The CDR3 contains 16 residues. V lost 0 bases and J lost 3; bases outside the gene matches: 8. Germline-derived CDR1 and CDR2 are SGHRS and YFSETQ. Here the CDR3 reads CASSLAGGTQYTEAFF. For the CDR3, the DNA is TGCGCCAGCAGCTTGGCAGGGGGTACACAGTACACTGAAGCTTTCTTT.

The V call is TRBV19, the J call TRBJ2-3, with TRBD2 matching over 10 bases. Germline CDR1 reads LNHDA; CDR2 reads SQIVND (reference sequence). J gave up 2 bases and V 6 bases, and 5 bases lay outside the gene matches. The CDR3 has 15 residues. CDR3: CASRDSGGFTDTQYF. In DNA form, the CDR3 reads TGTGCCAGTAGAGATAGCGGGGGGTTCACAGATACGCAGTATTTT.

The CDR3 DNA follows: TGTGCCAGCAGTTTGGGTCCTACCTACGAGCAGTACTTC. Amino acids: CASSLGPTYEQYF. V usage is TRBV27 and J usage is TRBJ2-7; D remains unclear. V shed 3 bases and J shed 2 bases, with 8 bases lying between them. The CDR3 length is 13 residues. Per germline, CDR1 MNHEY and CDR2 SMNVEV (reference sequence).

The chain combines TRBV27 with TRBJ1-4, with 8 bases identical to TRBD1. CDR3 length: 15 amino acids. The V and J ends lost 3 bases and 7 bases, in that order; junction bases with no gene match: 7. Germline CDR1 MNHEY, CDR2 SMNVEV (reference sequence). The CDR3 nucleotides are TGTGCCAGCAGTTTGGTTATGGACAGGGCTGAAAAACTGTTTTTT. Amino acid sequence: CASSLVMDRAEKLFF.

This clone has more than one count but fewer than ten. The genes are TRBV14 and TRBJ2-7, with D possibly TRBD2 on 6 matching bases. V lost 4 bases and J 6 bases, leaving 16 bases between the germline ends. The CDR3 has 14 amino acids. Germline CDR1 SGHDN, CDR2 FVKESK. The CDR3 nucleotides read TGTGCCAGCAGCCTGAGCGGTGTCGGGGGCGAGCAGTACTTC. It specifies CASSLSGVGGEQYF. Using reference TRBV14 and TRBJ2-7 for the parts outside the CDR3, the full variable domain is EAGVTQFPSHSVIEKGQTVTLRCDPISGHDNLYWYRRVMGKEIKFLLHFVKESKQDESGMPNNRFLAERTGGTYSTLKVQPAELEDSGVYFCASSLSGVGGEQYFGPGTRLTVT.